This T cell receptor (beta chain) appears in the sequencing data of a study of blood T cell repertoires in COVID-19. The table came from immunoSEQ multiplex PCR; TCRdb's copy has only in-frame clones and leaves some out. The sample has some 390,000 clones, about 90% seen once. Everyone who took part was roughly 18 to 89 years old, and they came from about 25 US areas. Cohort 3 donors counted as recovered after two negative PCRs, clearance, or resolved symptoms. CDR3 length equals 15 residues. The germline V gene encodes CDR1 SEHNR and CDR2 FQNEAQ (reference sequence). V lost 1 base and J lost 6, with 13 bases in between.

The origin of this receptor is a woman aged 25 to 39 who had recovered from COVID-19. The source material was PBMCs or T cells enriched from blood (not recorded which). The V and J genes are TRBV7-9 and TRBJ2-1; weak D call: TRBD2 (6 bases). The CDR3 sequence: CASSLVRGKGNEQFF. The DNA for the CDR3 is TGTGCCAGCAGCTTAGTACGGGGGAAGGGCAATGAGCAGTTCTTC.